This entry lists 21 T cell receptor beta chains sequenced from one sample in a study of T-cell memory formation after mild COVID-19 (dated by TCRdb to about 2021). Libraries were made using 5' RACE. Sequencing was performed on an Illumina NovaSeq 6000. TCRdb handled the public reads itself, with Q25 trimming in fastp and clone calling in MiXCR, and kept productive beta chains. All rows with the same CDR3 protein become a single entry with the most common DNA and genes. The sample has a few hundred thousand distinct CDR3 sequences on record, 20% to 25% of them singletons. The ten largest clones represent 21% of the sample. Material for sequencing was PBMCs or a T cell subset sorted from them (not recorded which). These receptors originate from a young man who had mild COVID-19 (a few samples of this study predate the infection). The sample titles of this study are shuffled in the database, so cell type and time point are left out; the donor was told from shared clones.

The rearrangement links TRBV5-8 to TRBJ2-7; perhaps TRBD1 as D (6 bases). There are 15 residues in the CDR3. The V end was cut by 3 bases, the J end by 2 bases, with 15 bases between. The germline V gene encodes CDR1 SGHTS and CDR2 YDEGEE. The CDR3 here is CASSSDSYTPYEQYF. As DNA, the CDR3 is TGTGCCAGCAGCTCGGACAGCTATACTCCCTACGAGCAGTACTTC.

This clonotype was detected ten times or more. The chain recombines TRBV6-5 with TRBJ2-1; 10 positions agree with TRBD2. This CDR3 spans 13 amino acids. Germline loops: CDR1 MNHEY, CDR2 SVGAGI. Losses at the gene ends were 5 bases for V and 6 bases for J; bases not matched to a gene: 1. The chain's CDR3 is CASSRLAGNEQFF. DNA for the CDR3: TGTGCCAGCAGTAGACTAGCGGGCAATGAGCAGTTCTTC.

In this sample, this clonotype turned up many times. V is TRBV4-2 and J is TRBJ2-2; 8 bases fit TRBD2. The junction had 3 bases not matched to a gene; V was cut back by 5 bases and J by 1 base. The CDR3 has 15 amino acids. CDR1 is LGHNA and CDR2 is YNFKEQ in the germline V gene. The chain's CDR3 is CASSAAGENTGELFF. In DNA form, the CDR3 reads TGTGCCAGCAGCGCAGCGGGGGAGAACACCGGGGAGCTGTTTTTT.

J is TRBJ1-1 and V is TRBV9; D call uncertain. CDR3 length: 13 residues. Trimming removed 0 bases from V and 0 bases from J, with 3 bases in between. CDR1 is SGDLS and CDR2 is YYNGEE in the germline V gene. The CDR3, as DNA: TGTGCCAGCAGCGTAGCGGTGAACACTGAAGCTTTCTTT. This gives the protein CASSVAVNTEAFF. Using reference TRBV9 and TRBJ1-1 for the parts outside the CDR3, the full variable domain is DSGVTQTPKHLITATGQRVTLRCSPRSGDLSVYWYQQSLDQGLQFLIQYYNGEERAKGNILERFSAQQFPDLHSELNLSSLELGDSALYFCASSVAVNTEAFFGQGTRLTVV.

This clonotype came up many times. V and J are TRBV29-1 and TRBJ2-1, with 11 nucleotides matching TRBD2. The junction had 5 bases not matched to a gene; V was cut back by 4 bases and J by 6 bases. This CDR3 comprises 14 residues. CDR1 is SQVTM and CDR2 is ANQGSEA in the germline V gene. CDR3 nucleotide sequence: TGCAGCGTTGCTAGCGGGGGGCGCGGCAATGAGCAGTTCTTC. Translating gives CSVASGGRGNEQFF.

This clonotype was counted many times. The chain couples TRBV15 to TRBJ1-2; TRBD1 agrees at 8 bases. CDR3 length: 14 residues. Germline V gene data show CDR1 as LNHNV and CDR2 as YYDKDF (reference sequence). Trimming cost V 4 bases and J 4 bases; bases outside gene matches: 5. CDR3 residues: CATSKRGQVYGYTF. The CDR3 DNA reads TGTGCCACCAGCAAAAGGGGACAGGTCTATGGCTACACCTTC.

The CDR3 reads CASSYMGQGQPQHF. CDR3 nucleotides: TGTGCCAGCAGTTACATGGGACAGGGACAGCCCCAGCATTTT. The genes are TRBV6-5 and TRBJ1-5; 9 bases map to TRBD1. The ends lost 2 bases at V and 7 bases at J; junction bases unmatched: 3. The CDR3 covers 14 residues. The V gene's germline CDR1 is MNHEY and CDR2 SVGAGI.

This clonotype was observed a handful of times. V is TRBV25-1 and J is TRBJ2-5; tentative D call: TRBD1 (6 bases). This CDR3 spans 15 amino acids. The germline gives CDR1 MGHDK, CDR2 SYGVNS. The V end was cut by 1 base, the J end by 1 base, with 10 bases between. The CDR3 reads CASSEWAGAQETQYF. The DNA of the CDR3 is TGTGCCAGCAGTGAATGGGCAGGGGCCCAAGAGACCCAGTACTTC.

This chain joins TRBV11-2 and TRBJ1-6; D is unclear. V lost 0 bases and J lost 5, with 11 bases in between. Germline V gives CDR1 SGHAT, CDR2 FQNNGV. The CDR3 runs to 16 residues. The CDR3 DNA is TGTGCCAGCAGCTTAGAAATGGGGTCCCATAATTCACCCCTCCACTTT. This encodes CASSLEMGSHNSPLHF.

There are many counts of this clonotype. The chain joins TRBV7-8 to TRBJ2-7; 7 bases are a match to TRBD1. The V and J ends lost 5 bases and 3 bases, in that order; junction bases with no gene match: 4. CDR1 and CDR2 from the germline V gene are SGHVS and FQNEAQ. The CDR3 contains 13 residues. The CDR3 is CASSPRTGYEQYV. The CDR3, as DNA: TGTGCCAGCAGCCCAAGGACAGGCTACGAGCAGTACGTC.

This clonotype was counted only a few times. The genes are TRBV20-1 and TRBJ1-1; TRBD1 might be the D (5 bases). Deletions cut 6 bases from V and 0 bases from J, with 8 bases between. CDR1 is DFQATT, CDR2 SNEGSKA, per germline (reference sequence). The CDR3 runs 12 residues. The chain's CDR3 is CSAGPMNTEAFF. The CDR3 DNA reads TGCAGTGCGGGACCGATGAACACTGAAGCTTTCTTT.

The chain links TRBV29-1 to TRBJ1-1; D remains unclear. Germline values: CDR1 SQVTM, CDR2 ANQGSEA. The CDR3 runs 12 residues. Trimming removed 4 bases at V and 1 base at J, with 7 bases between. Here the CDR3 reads CSVAFPNTEAFF. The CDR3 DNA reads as TGCAGCGTTGCATTCCCGAACACTGAAGCTTTCTTT.

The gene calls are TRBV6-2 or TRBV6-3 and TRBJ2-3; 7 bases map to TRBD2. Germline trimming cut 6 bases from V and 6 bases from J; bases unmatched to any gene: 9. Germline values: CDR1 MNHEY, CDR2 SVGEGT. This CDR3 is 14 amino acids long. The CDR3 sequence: CASSQRGDVDTQYF. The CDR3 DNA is TGTGCCAGCAGCCAGCGGGGTGACGTTGATACGCAGTATTTT.

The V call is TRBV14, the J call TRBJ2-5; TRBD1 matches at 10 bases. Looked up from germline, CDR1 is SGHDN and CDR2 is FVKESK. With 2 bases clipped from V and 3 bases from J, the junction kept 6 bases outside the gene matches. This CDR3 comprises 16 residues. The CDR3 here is CASSQWGTGEKETQYF. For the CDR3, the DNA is TGTGCCAGCAGCCAATGGGGGACAGGGGAAAAAGAGACCCAGTACTTC.

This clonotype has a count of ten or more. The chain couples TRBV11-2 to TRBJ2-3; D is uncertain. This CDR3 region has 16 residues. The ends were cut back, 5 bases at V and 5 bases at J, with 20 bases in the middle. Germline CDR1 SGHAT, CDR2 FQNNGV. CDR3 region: CASSRTRALRVDTQYF. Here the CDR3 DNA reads TGTGCCAGCAGCCGGACCCGGGCCCTTAGGGTAGATACGCAGTATTTT.

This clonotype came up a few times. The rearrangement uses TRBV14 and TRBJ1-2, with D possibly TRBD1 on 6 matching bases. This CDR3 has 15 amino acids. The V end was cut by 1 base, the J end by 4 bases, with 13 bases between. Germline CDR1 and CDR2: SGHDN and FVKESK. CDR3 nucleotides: TGTGCCAGCAGCCAAGTAGGAGCGGGGGCCTATGGCTACACCTTC. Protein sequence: CASSQVGAGAYGYTF.

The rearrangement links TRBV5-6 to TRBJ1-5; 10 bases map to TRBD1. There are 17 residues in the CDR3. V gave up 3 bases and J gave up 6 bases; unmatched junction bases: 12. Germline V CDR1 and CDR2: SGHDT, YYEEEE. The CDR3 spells CASSSYRYGTGAQPQHF. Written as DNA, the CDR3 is TGTGCCAGCAGCTCCTACCGATATGGGACAGGGGCTCAGCCCCAGCATTTT.

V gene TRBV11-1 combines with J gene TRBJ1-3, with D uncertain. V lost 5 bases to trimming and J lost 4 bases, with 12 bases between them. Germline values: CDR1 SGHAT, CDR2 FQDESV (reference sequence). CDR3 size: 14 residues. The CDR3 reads CASSRPGFGNTIYF. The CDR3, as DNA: TGTGCCAGCAGCCGACCGGGTTTCGGAAACACCATATATTTT.

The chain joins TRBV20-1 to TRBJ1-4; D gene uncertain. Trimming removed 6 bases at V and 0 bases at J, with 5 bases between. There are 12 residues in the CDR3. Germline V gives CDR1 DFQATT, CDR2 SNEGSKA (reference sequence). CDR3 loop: CSATSTNEKLFF. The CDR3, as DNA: TGCAGTGCGACTTCAACTAATGAAAAACTGTTTTTT.

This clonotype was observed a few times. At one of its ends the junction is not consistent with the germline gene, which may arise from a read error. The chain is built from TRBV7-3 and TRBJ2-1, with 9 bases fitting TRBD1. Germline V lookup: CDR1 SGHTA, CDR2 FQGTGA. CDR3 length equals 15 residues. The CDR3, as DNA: TGTGCCAGCAGCCTAACAGGGGGCCTTTACAATGAGCAGTTCTTC. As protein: CASSLTGGLYNEQFF.

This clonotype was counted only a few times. Written as DNA, the CDR3 is TGTGCCAGCAGTGGCGGACTAGCGGGGGGATACAATGAGCAGTTCTTC. It encodes CASSGGLAGGYNEQFF. The chain carries TRBV6-5 and TRBJ2-1, with 14 bases matching TRBD2. There are 16 residues in the CDR3. Germline CDR1 reads MNHEY; CDR2 reads SVGAGI. J lost 4 bases, V lost 5 bases, and 4 bases had no gene match.